Shown below are 28 T cell receptor beta chains from a single sample sequenced in a study of OX40 agonist ivuxolimab in advanced cancers. The protocol was immunoSEQ multiplex PCR, while the TCRdb copy is restricted to in-frame clones and leaves out a portion. The data hold tens of thousands of clones, with approximately 80% observed a single time. Sample: CD4+ or CD8+ T cells sorted from blood, taken in a trial of the OX40 agonist ivuxolimab. Every receptor here comes from an adult with an advanced solid tumor such as melanoma, head and neck, liver or kidney cancer.

The V call is TRBV6-6, the J call TRBJ2-7; D remains ambiguous. CDR1 MNHNY and CDR2 SVGAGI come from the germline V gene (reference sequence). V lost 8 bases and J lost 2, with 16 bases in between. The CDR3 extends over 14 amino acids. The CDR3 DNA is TGTGCCAGCGGTTCGACGAACTACGCCTACGAGCAGTACTTC. It encodes CASGSTNYAYEQYF.

This clone occurred a few times. The CDR3 loop reads CASSLGTMNSNQPQHF. Here the CDR3 DNA reads TGTGCCAGCAGCTTAGGGACGATGAATAGCAATCAGCCCCAGCATTTT. The rearrangement uses TRBV7-9 and TRBJ1-5; the D is unclear. V dropped 1 base and J dropped 0 bases, with 10 bases sitting between them. The CDR3 spans 16 residues. Germline V CDR1 and CDR2: SEHNR, FQNEAQ (reference sequence).

The rearrangement joins TRBV5-6 to TRBJ2-5; tentative D call: TRBD2 (5 bases). The germline V gene encodes CDR1 SGHDT and CDR2 YYEEEE. V lost 2 bases, J lost 2 bases, and 13 bases lay in between. The CDR3 sequence is 15 residues long. CDR3 in amino acids: CASSLVGGQQETQYF. The CDR3 nucleotides read TGTGCCAGCAGCTTAGTTGGCGGGCAGCAAGAGACCCAGTACTTC.

CDR3 protein: CASSIATDSRDTQYF. The CDR3 DNA is TGTGCCAGTAGTATCGCTACGGACTCACGGGATACGCAGTATTTT. This chain joins TRBV19 and TRBJ2-3; D possibly corresponds to TRBD2 (5 bases). V dropped 3 bases and J dropped 6 bases, with 16 bases sitting between them. The CDR3 runs to 15 residues. Germline V gene lookup returns CDR1 LNHDA and CDR2 SQIVND (reference sequence).

The rearrangement uses TRBV27 and TRBJ1-2; TRBD1 might be the D (5 bases). Germline CDR1 MNHEY, CDR2 SMNVEV (reference sequence). The CDR3 spans 13 residues. V lost 5 bases, J lost 2 bases, and 9 bases lay in between. The CDR3 nucleotides read TGTGCCAGCAGTGCCCGGGACAACTATGGCTACACCTTC. This encodes CASSARDNYGYTF.

The chain combines TRBV27 with TRBJ2-5; D is possibly TRBD1 or TRBD2 (7 bases each). CDR1 MNHEY and CDR2 SMNVEV come from the germline V gene (reference sequence). Trimming removed 4 bases from V and 2 bases from J, with 14 bases in between. This CDR3 region has 15 residues. CDR3 amino acids: CASSSRGGVQETQYF. Written as DNA, the CDR3 is TGTGCCAGCAGTTCCAGGGGGGGGGTACAAGAGACCCAGTACTTC.

The chain is built from TRBV19 and TRBJ2-3, with TRBD2 matching 12 bases. The CDR3 runs 16 residues. CDR1 and CDR2 (germline): LNHDA, SQIVND (reference sequence). Trimming removed 6 bases from V and 8 bases from J; junction bases left unmatched: 12. Here the CDR3 DNA reads TGTGCCAGTAGCAGGCAGGCTAGCGGGGGGGCGGGTACGCAGTATTTT. Translated, it gives CASSRQASGGAGTQYF.

J is TRBJ1-6 and V is TRBV13; D gene unclear. Germline V CDR1 and CDR2: PRHDT, FYEKMQ (reference sequence). The germline V and J ends were trimmed by 5 bases and 0 bases, with 11 bases remaining between them. The CDR3 has 16 amino acids. CDR3 residues: CASSRGSGSYNSPLHF. As DNA, the CDR3 is TGTGCCAGCAGCCGGGGTAGTGGCTCCTATAATTCACCCCTCCACTTT.

The rearrangement uses TRBV28 and TRBJ2-1, with D perhaps TRBD1 or TRBD2 (7 bases each). The V gene's germline CDR1 is MDHEN and CDR2 SYDVKM. Trimming cost V 6 bases and J 7 bases, with 13 bases left between them. The CDR3 length is 13 residues. DNA of the CDR3: TGTGCCAGCAGGGCAGGGGGGGGGAATGAGCAGTTCTTC. Translated: CASRAGGGNEQFF.

The genes are TRBV28 and TRBJ2-7, with a possible D match to TRBD2 (5 bases). Germline CDR1 is MDHEN and CDR2 is SYDVKM. V was clipped by 6 bases and J by 4 bases, with 10 bases between them. The CDR3 has 12 residues. The CDR3 protein is CASRKAAYEQYF. CDR3 bases: TGTGCCAGCAGGAAAGCGGCTTACGAGCAGTACTTC.

The chain employs TRBV9 and TRBJ2-6, with 7 bases matching TRBD1. This CDR3 is built from 18 residues. The ends lost 3 bases at V and 0 bases at J; junction bases unmatched: 9. CDR1 and CDR2 (germline): SGDLS, YYNGEE. This chain's CDR3 is CASSGLGTAVSGANVLTF. CDR3 DNA sequence: TGTGCCAGCAGCGGGTTAGGGACAGCCGTCTCTGGGGCCAACGTCCTGACTTTC.

The chain joins TRBV18 to TRBJ2-1, with 9 bases fitting TRBD1. Germline assignment: CDR1 KGHSH and CDR2 LQKENI. This CDR3 region has 14 residues. With 7 bases clipped from V and 10 bases from J, the junction kept 11 bases outside the gene matches. The CDR3 protein is CASLAGTGSNEQFF. The CDR3 coding sequence is TGTGCCAGCTTAGCCGGGACAGGGTCAAACGAGCAGTTCTTC.

V usage is TRBV2 and J usage is TRBJ2-1; D may correspond to TRBD1 or TRBD2 (6 bases each). Germline CDR1 is SNHLY and CDR2 is FYNNEI. Deletions cut 4 bases from V and 7 bases from J, with 14 bases between. CDR3 length: 14 residues. CDR3 DNA sequence: TGTGCCAGCAGTGGTCGTGGGGGGCGGAATGAGCAGTTCTTC. Protein sequence: CASSGRGGRNEQFF. The full variable domain, rest sourced from reference TRBV2 and TRBJ2-1, is EPEVTQTPSHQVTQMGQEVILRCVPISNHLYFYWYRQILGQKVEFLVSFYNNEISEKSEIFDDQFSVERPDGSNFTLKIRSTKLEDSAMYFCASSGRGGRNEQFFGPGTRLTVL.

The chain carries TRBV18 and TRBJ2-1, with 8 nucleotides matching TRBD1. Germline V gives CDR1 KGHSH, CDR2 LQKENI. The CDR3 has 13 amino acids. V shed 6 bases and J 9 bases; nucleotides not matched to a gene: 7. CDR3: CASSPNGQGEQFF. DNA of the CDR3: TGTGCCAGCTCCCCGAATGGACAGGGTGAGCAGTTCTTC.

Note on this clone: One junction end disagrees with the germline gene, perhaps due to a read error. The rearrangement uses TRBV2 and TRBJ1-5, with D perhaps matching TRBD1 (5 bases). Germline lookup yields CDR1 SNHLY and CDR2 FYNNEI. The CDR3 is made up of 12 amino acids. The CDR3 bases are TGTGCCAGCAGTGGGGGGAATCGGCCCCAGCATTTT. This translates into CASSGGNRPQHF. The complete variable domain, with remaining parts taken from reference TRBV2 and TRBJ1-5, reads EPEVTQTPSHQVTQMGQEVILRCVPISNHLYFYWYRQILGQKVEFLVSFYNNEISEKSEIFDDQFSVERPDGSNFTLKIRSTKLEDSAMYFCASSGGNRPQHFGDGTRLSIL.

V gene TRBV28 combines with J gene TRBJ2-7; D not resolved. Trimming stripped 4 bases from V and 0 bases from J, with 10 bases between. This CDR3 contains 14 residues. Germline V gives CDR1 MDHEN, CDR2 SYDVKM. CDR3 loop: CASSSLSLSYEQYF. The DNA of the CDR3 is TGTGCCAGCAGTTCCCTCTCCCTCTCCTACGAGCAGTACTTC.

This sequence joins TRBV5-1 and TRBJ2-1; D may correspond to TRBD1 or TRBD2 (6 bases each). This CDR3 contains 18 residues. V lost 6 bases and J lost 3, with 25 bases in between. Germline V gene sequence: CDR1 SGHRS, CDR2 YFSETQ. The CDR3 DNA reads TGCGCCAGCAAGGCGTCTGGCAGAGGGGGACTTGGCTACAATGAGCAGTTCTTC. Its translation: CASKASGRGGLGYNEQFF. Together with reference TRBV5-1 and TRBJ2-1, the CDR3 gives the full variable domain: KAGVTQTPRYLIKTRGQQVTLSCSPISGHRSVSWYQQTPGQGLQFLFEYFSETQRNKGNFPGRFSGRQFSNSRSEMNVSTLELGDSALYLCASKASGRGGLGYNEQFFGPGTRLTVL.

The gene calls are TRBV30 and TRBJ1-2; D perhaps matches TRBD1 (6 bases). Germline-derived CDR1 and CDR2 are GTSNPN and SVGIG (reference sequence). This CDR3 has 11 amino acids. The V gene lost 2 bases and the J gene lost 7 bases, with 8 bases spanning the gap. DNA for the CDR3: TGTGCCTGGAGTTTAGGGGGTGGCTACACCTTC. This gives the protein CAWSLGGGYTF. The whole variable domain, remainder taken from reference TRBV30 and TRBJ1-2, is SQTIHQWPATLVQPVGSPLSLECTVEGTSNPNLYWYRQAAGRGLQLLFYSVGIGQISSEVPQNLSASRPQDRQFILSSKKLLLSDSGFYLCAWSLGGGYTFGSGTRLTVV.

In this sample, this clone turned up once. The gene calls are TRBV6-5 and TRBJ2-3; D not certain. Trimming shortened V by 5 bases and J by 5 bases, and 11 bases separated the two germline ends. The CDR3 contains 13 residues. Per germline, CDR1 MNHEY and CDR2 SVGAGI. The DNA for the CDR3 is TGTGCCAGCAGTGAAGCGCGACGAGATACGCAGTATTTT. Protein sequence: CASSEARRDTQYF.

The chain recombines TRBV9 with TRBJ1-3; D unresolved. CDR1 is SGDLS and CDR2 is YYNGEE in the germline V gene. The CDR3 length is 14 residues. Trimming stripped 0 bases from V and 1 base from J, with 5 bases between. The CDR3 protein is CASSVEWSGNTIYF. The DNA for the CDR3 is TGTGCCAGCAGCGTAGAGTGGTCTGGAAACACCATATATTTT.

This clone appeared once. This chain joins TRBV6-4 and TRBJ2-3; 9 bases map to TRBD2. V was pared by 6 bases and J by 0 bases, with 4 bases of the junction left unmatched. Germline CDR1 reads MRHNA; CDR2 reads SNTAGT. The CDR3 has 15 amino acids. Written as DNA, the CDR3 is TGTGCCAGCAGCCTACTAGCGGGTAGCACAGATACGCAGTATTTT. Translated: CASSLLAGSTDTQYF.

The chain couples TRBV2 to TRBJ2-1, with D tentatively TRBD2 (5 bases). Germline CDR1 reads SNHLY; CDR2 reads FYNNEI. V gave up 8 bases and J gave up 3 bases, with 11 bases separating them. The CDR3 contains 13 residues. For the CDR3, the DNA is TGTGCCAGCGGAGAGGGCGTCTACAATGAGCAGTTCTTC. It is translated as CASGEGVYNEQFF.

The chain links TRBV21-1 to TRBJ1-5. TRBV21-1 constitutes a pseudogene. CDR3 length equals 17 residues. CDR3 in amino acids: CARGETNTPGGNQPQHF. The CDR3 DNA reads TGTGCCAGAGGGGAGACGAACACCCCCGGAGGGAATCAGCCCCAGCATTTT.

The chain combines TRBV30 with TRBJ1-5; 9 nucleotides match TRBD1. Per the germline V gene, CDR1 is GTSNPN and CDR2 is SVGIG (reference sequence). The trim removed 5 bases at V and 3 bases at J, leaving 8 bases unmatched. The CDR3 sequence is 15 residues long. The CDR3 DNA follows: TGTGCCTGGTGCAACGGACAGGGGAACAATCAGCCCCAGCATTTT. Protein product: CAWCNGQGNNQPQHF.

The V gene is TRBV5-1, the J gene TRBJ2-1; no reliable D call. The CDR3 is 11 residues long. Germline values: CDR1 SGHRS, CDR2 YFSETQ. Between the trimmed V and J ends, which lost 3 bases and 9 bases, there was a span of 7 bases. DNA for the CDR3: TGCGCCAGCAGCTACAGCTTTGAGCAGTTCTTC. Translation gives CASSYSFEQFF.

The chain has TRBV7-2 and TRBJ2-7, with 8 bases that match TRBD1. The trim removed 5 bases at V and 5 bases at J, leaving 8 bases unmatched. This CDR3 contains 14 residues. The V gene's germline CDR1 is SGHTA and CDR2 FQGNSA. CDR3 amino acids: CASSPRTGNNEQYF. The CDR3 DNA is TGTGCCAGCAGCCCTAGGACAGGGAACAACGAGCAGTACTTC.

This chain joins TRBV7-2 and TRBJ2-2; 8 positions match TRBD2. V shed 6 bases and J 1 base; nucleotides not matched to a gene: 7. The CDR3 is made up of 16 amino acids. Looked up from germline, CDR1 is SGHTA and CDR2 is FQGNSA. CDR3 sequence: CASSYASGWNTGELFF. The CDR3 nucleotides read TGTGCCAGCAGTTACGCTAGCGGGTGGAACACCGGGGAGCTGTTTTTT.

This clone turned up a few times. This chain uses TRBV19 with TRBJ2-5; D not certain. There are 13 residues in the CDR3. Germline V gene lookup returns CDR1 LNHDA and CDR2 SQIVND (reference sequence). Trimming pared 3 bases from V and 5 bases from J, leaving 10 bases between. The CDR3: CASSMNLGETQYF. For the CDR3, the DNA is TGTGCCAGTAGTATGAACCTAGGGGAGACCCAGTACTTC.